These T cell receptor beta chains were read from a single sample in a study of beta chain features in type 1 diabetes. Sequencing was performed with immunoSEQ multiplex PCR; in TCRdb, only in-frame clones are kept and a portion is missing. The repertoire has around 300,000 clones, more than 9.5% of them found once; the top ten carry more than 0.015%. Sequencing used naive CD4+ T cells from blood. These receptors were obtained from a woman aged 25 to 39 in good health. CDR3s include the opening cysteine and the closing phenylalanine or tryptophan. Each record gives: J gene, clone size, V gene, CDR3 protein. Clone size, where shown, is once, few, many, or a class for clones that have expanded.

>TRBJ2-7|.|TRBV19
CASRSSGEQYF
>TRBJ2-4|.|TRBV7-9
CASSRTGGTKNIQYF
>TRBJ1-2|.|TRBV28
CASSIPQGLNYGYTF
>TRBJ1-3|few|TRBV7-3
CASSLSEGNTIYF
>TRBJ2-1|.|TRBV15
CATSRDRGTYNEQFF
>TRBJ2-1|.|TRBV29-1
CSVEARTGFDNEQFF
>TRBJ2-2|.|TRBV6-6
CASNRVSGNTGELFF
>TRBJ2-3|.|TRBV25-1
CASSADQGRRVDTQYF
>TRBJ2-7|few|TRBV27
CASMRSGRYEQYF
>TRBJ2-3|.|TRBV15
CATRNRGGTDTQYF
>TRBJ2-7|.|TRBV30
CAWSGAEGIEQYF
>TRBJ2-6|few|TRBV9
CASSPGSGANVLTF
>TRBJ2-1|.|TRBV29-1
CSVEEVTSGTGEQFF
>TRBJ2-3|few|TRBV7-9
CASSFIEVPSDTQYF
>TRBJ1-2|.|TRBV7-2
CASSLVPTGEGYTF
>TRBJ2-1|.|TRBV7-3
CASSLARDGEQFF
>TRBJ2-7|.|TRBV23-1
CASRHTSGPSSYEQYF
>TRBJ2-7|.|TRBV19
CASTYITSYEQYF
>TRBJ2-1|few|TRBV30
CAWSLGLQFF
>TRBJ2-7|few|TRBV5-1
CASSLGLAGNTYEQYF
>TRBJ2-3|few|TRBV7-2
CASSFGPEDTQYF
>TRBJ2-1|few|TRBV9
CASSVASGHEQFF